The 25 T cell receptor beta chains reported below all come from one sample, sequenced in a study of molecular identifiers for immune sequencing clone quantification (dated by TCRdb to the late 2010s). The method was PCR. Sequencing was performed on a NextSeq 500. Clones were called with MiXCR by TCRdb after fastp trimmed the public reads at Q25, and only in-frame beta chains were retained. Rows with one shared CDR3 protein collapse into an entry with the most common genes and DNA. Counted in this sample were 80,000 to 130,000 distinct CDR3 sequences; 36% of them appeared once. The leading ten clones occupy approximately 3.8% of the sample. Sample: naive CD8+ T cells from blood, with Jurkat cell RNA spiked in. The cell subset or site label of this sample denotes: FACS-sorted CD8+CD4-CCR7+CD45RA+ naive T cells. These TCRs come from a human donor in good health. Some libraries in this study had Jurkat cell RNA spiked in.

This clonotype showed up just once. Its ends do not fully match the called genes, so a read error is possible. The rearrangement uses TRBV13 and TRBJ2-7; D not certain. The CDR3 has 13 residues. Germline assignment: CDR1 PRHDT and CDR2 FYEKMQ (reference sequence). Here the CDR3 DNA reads TGTGCCAGCAGCTTAGACACGGATTACGAGCGGTACTTC. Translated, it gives CASSLDTDYERYF.

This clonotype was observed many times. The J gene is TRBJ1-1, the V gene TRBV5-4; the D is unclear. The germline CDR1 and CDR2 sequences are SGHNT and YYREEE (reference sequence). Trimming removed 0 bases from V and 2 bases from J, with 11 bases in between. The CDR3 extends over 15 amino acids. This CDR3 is CASSLDRSPNTEAFF. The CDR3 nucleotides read TGTGCCAGCAGCTTGGATAGGTCACCCAACACTGAAGCTTTCTTT.

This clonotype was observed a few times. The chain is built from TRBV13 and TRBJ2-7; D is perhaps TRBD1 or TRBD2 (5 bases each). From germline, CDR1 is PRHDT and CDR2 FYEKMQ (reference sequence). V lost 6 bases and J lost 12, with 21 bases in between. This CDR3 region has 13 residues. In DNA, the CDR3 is TGTGCCAGCAGTCCACTTGGGACGGTTGGGTTGTACTTC. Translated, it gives CASSPLGTVGLYF.

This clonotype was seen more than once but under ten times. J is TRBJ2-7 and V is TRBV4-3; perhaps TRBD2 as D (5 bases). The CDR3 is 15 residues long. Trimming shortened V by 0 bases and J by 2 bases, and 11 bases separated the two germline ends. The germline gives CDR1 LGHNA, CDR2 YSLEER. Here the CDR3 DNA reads TGCGCCAGCAGCCAAGATGGAGGCCCCCCCTACGAGCAGTACTTC. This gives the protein CASSQDGGPPYEQYF.

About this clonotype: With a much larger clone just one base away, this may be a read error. As DNA, the CDR3 is TGTGCCAGCAGTGTAGATCGGAGTCTAGCCAAAAACATTCAGTACTTC. Its protein is CASSVDRSLAKNIQYF. J is TRBJ2-4 and V is TRBV28; D not resolved. The V gene's germline CDR1 is MDHEN and CDR2 SYDVKM. The CDR3 has 16 amino acids. Trimming cost V 5 bases and J 0 bases, with 14 bases left between them.

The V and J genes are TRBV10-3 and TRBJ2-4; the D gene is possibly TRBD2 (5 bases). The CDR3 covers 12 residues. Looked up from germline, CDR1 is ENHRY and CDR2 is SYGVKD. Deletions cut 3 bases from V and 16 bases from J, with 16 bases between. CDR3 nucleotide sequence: TGTGCCATCAGTGACCCCACGGGCCGGGGATACTTC. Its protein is CAISDPTGRGYF.

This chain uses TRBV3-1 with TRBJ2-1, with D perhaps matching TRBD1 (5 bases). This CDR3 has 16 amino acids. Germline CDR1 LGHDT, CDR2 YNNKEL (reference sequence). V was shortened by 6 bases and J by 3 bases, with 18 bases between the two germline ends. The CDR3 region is CASSQGIAPNYNEQFF. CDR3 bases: TGTGCCAGCAGTCAGGGAATAGCTCCAAACTACAATGAGCAGTTCTTC.

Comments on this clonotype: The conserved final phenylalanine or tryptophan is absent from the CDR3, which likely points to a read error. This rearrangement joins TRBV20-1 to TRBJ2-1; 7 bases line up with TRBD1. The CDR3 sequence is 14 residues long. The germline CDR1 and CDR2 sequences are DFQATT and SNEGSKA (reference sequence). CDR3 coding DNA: TGCAGTGCGGAACAGGGGATGCCCTCCAATGGGCAGTTCTCC. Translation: CSAEQGMPSNGQFS.

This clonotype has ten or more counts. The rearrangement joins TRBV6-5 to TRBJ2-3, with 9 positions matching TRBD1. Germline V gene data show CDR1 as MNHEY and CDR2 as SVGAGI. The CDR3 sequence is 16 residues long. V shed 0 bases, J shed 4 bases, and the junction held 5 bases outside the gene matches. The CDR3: CASSYSRDRVSDTQYF. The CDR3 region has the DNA TGTGCCAGCAGTTACTCGAGGGACAGGGTATCAGATACGCAGTATTTT.

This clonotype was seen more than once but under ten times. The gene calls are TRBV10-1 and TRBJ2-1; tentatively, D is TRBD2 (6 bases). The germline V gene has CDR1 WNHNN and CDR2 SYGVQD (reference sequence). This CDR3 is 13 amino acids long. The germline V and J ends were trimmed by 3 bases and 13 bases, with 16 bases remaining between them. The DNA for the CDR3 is TGCGCCAGCAGTGACCCGCGGGACCCCCACCAGTTCTTC. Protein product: CASSDPRDPHQFF.

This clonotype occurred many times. The CDR3 DNA reads as TGTGCCAGCAGCCAAGATGTGAGTGTCTACGAGCAGTACTTC. Protein sequence: CASSQDVSVYEQYF. V usage is TRBV14 and J usage is TRBJ2-7; D is undetermined. Per the germline V gene, CDR1 is SGHDN and CDR2 is FVKESK. The ends were cut back, 0 bases at V and 3 bases at J, with 9 bases in the middle. The CDR3 totals 14 residues.

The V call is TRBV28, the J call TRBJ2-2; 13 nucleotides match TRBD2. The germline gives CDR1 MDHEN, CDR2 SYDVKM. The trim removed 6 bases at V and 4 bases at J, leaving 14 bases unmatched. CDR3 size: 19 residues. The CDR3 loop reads CASRDGLAGEGFGTGELFF. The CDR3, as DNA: TGTGCCAGCAGGGACGGACTAGCGGGAGAGGGTTTTGGCACCGGGGAGCTGTTTTTT.

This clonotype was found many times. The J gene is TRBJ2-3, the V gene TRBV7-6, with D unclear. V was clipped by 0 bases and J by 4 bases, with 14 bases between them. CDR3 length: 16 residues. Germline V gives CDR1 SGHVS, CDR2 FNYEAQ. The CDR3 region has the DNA TGTGCCAGCAGCTTAGCGTGGACGATTCAAGCAGATACGCAGTATTTT. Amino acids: CASSLAWTIQADTQYF.

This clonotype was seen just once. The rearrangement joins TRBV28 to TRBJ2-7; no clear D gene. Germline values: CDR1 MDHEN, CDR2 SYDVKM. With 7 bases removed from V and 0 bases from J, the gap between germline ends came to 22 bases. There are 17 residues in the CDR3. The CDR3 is CASNPGVTKPLSYEQYF. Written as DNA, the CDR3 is TGTGCCAGCAATCCTGGGGTCACTAAACCCCTCTCCTACGAGCAGTACTTC.

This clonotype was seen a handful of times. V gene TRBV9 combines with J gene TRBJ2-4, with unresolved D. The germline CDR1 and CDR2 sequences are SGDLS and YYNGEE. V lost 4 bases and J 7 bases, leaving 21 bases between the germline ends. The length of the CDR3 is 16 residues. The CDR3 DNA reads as TGTGCCAGCAGCTTCGGATCAAGGGCCTTCGGCAACATTCAGTACTTC. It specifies CASSFGSRAFGNIQYF.

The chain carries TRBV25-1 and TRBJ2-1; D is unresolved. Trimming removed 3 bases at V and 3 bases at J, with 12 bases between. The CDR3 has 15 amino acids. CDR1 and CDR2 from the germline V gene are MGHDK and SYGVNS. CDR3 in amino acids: CASSEALDNYNEQFF. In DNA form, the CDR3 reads TGTGCCAGCAGTGAGGCTTTAGATAACTACAATGAGCAGTTCTTC.

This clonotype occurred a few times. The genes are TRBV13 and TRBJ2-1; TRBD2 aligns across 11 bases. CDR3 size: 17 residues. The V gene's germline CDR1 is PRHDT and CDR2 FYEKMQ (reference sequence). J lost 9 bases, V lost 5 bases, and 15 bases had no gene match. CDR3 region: CASSPQVVSGRAGEQFF. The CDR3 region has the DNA TGTGCCAGCAGCCCCCAAGTTGTTAGCGGGAGGGCCGGTGAGCAGTTCTTC.

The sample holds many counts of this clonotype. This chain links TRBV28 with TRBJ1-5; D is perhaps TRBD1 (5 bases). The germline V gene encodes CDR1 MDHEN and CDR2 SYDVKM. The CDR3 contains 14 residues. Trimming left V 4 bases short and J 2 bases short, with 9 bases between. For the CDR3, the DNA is TGTGCCAGCAGTTCGGGGCTTGGCAATCAGCCCCAGCATTTT. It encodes CASSSGLGNQPQHF.

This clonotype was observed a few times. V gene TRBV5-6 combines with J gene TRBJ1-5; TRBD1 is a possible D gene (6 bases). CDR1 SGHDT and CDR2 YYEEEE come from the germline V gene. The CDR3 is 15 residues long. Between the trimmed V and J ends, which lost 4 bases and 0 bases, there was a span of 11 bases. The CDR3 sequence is CASSGGHLSNQPQHF. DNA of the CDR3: TGTGCCAGCAGCGGGGGACACCTTAGCAATCAGCCCCAGCATTTT. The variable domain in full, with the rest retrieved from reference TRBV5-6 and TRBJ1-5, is DAGVTQSPTHLIKTRGQQVTLRCSPKSGHDTVSWYQQALGQGPQFIFQYYEEEERQRGNFPDRFSGHQFPNYSSELNVNALLLGDSALYLCASSGGHLSNQPQHFGDGTRLSIL.

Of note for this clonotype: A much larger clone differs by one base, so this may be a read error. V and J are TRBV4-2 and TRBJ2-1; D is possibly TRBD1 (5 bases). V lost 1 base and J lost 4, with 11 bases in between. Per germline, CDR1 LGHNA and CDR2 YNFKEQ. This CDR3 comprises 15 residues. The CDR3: CASSQAGPFYNEQFF. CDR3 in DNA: TGTGCCAGCAGCCAAGCAGGGCCCTTTTACAATGAGCAGTTCTTC.

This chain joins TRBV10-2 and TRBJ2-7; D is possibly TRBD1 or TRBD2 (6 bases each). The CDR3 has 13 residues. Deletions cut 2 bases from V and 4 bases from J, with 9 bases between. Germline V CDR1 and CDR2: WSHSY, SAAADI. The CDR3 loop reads CASSEGGRYEQYF. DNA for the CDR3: TGCGCCAGCAGTGAGGGGGGGCGTTACGAGCAGTACTTC.

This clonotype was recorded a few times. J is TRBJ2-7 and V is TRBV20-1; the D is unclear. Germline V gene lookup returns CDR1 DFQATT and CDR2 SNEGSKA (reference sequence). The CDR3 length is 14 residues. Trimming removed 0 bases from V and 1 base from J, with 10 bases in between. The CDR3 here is CSAREKVRSYEQYF. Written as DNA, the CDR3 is TGCAGTGCTAGAGAGAAGGTGAGGTCCTACGAGCAGTACTTC.

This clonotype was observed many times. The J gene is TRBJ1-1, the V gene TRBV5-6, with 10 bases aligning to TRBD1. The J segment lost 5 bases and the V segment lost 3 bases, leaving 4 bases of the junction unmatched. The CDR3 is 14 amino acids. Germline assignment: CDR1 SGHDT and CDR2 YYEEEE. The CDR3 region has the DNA TGTGCCAGCAGCTGGGGGACAGGGGAGACTGAAGCTTTCTTT. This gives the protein CASSWGTGETEAFF. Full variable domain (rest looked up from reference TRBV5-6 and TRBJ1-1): DAGVTQSPTHLIKTRGQQVTLRCSPKSGHDTVSWYQQALGQGPQFIFQYYEEEERQRGNFPDRFSGHQFPNYSSELNVNALLLGDSALYLCASSWGTGETEAFFGQGTRLTVV.

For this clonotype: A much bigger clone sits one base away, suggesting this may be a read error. The CDR3 is CASSGRRMNTEAFF. For the CDR3, the DNA is TGTGCCAGCAGCGGCAGACGAATGAACACTGAAGCTTTCTTT. The rearrangement links TRBV7-9 to TRBJ1-1; D unresolved. Germline V gene data show CDR1 as SEHNR and CDR2 as FQNEAQ (reference sequence). The CDR3 consists of 14 residues. V was pared by 5 bases and J by 0 bases, with 10 bases between.

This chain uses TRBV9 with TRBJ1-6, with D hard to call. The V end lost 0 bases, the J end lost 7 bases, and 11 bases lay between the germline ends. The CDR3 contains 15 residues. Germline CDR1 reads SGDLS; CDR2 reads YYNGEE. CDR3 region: CASSVDQSPNSPLHF. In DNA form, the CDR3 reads TGTGCCAGCAGCGTAGATCAGTCTCCCAATTCACCCCTCCACTTT.